The text below deals with one T cell receptor (beta chain). Its antigen is currently unknown. This CDR3 is built from 15 residues. Germline V gene lookup returns CDR1 MNHEY and CDR2 SMNVEV (reference sequence). Deletions cut 2 bases from V and 4 bases from J, with 11 bases between. Assay used: immunoSEQ multiplex PCR; TCRdb lists only in-frame clones, some missing. The sample lists tens of thousands of clones, 89% seen once, with roughly 10% in the top ten. The sample is drawn from a study of OX40 agonist ivuxolimab in advanced cancers. Study overall: Patient treatment consisted of intravenous ivuxolimab administration every 2 weeks at 0.01 to 10 mg/kg. Patients in dose escalation had liver, melanoma, kidney or head and neck cancers. Study observations and caveats: Averaged across samples, CD8+ T cells carried more expanded clones than CD4+ did. Clonal expansion from baseline to week 6 occurred in both CD4+ and CD8+ T cells.

The source of this sequence is an adult with an advanced solid tumor such as melanoma, head and neck, liver or kidney cancer. The sequenced sample was CD4+ or CD8+ T cells sorted from blood, obtained in a trial of the OX40 agonist ivuxolimab. The V gene is TRBV27, the J gene TRBJ2-2, with TRBD2 as a possible D gene (5 bases). The CDR3 bases are TGTGCCAGCAGTTTAGAGGGAGCAGCCACCGGGGAGCTGTTTTTT. This gives the protein CASSLEGAATGELFF.